This TCR beta chain emerged from a study of CD8 T cells in Susac syndrome. Study-wide points: Acknowledgment was made by the study that its TCR sequencing and HLA analysis involved a relatively small number of individuals.

A quantity of about 0.45 to 1 ug RNA underwent reverse transcription using random hexamers. Each CDR3 protein gets one entry after TCRdb re-called the immunoSEQ multiplex PCR reads with MiXCR. The sample lists approximately 120,000 distinct CDR3 sequences; around 94% were seen once. To note about this clonotype: Its antigen is currently unknown.

V shed 2 bases and J shed 7 bases, with 14 bases lying between them. Germline values: CDR1 SNHLY, CDR2 FYNNEI. The CDR3 runs to 15 residues. The sequenced material came from CD4+ T cells from PBMCs. This TCR was sampled from a human donor in good health. V is TRBV2 and J is TRBJ1-4; tentatively, D is TRBD1 (5 bases). CDR3 in DNA: TGTGCCAGCAGTGAATATGGCCAGGGCACTGAAAAACTGTTTTTT. This encodes CASSEYGQGTEKLFF.